These T cell receptor beta chains were read from a single sample in a study of blood T cell repertoires in COVID-19. Repertoires were generated with immunoSEQ multiplex PCR, while TCRdb's copy carries only in-frame clones and drops some. The sample lists about 200,000 clones, about 88% occurring once. The sample was peripheral blood. These receptor sequences come from a man between 18 and 29 years old with active or convalescent COVID-19. CDR3s include the opening cysteine and the closing phenylalanine or tryptophan. The order of the fields is V gene, D gene, clone size, J gene, CDR3 protein, CDR3 DNA. The D gene is left open where the match is weak. Size is stated for part of the rows, as once, few or many counts, or as a class when the clone is expanded.

v_call: TRBV19
d_call: .
clone_size: .
j_call: TRBJ1-2
cdr3_aa: CASRVEGNYGYTF
cdr3_nt: TGTGCCAGTAGGGTGGAGGGGAACTATGGCTACACCTTC

v_call: TRBV9
d_call: .
clone_size: .
j_call: TRBJ1-2
cdr3_aa: CASSVSQGSYGYTF
cdr3_nt: TGTGCCAGCAGCGTAAGCCAGGGCAGTTACGGCTACACCTTC

v_call: TRBV7-2
d_call: TRBD1
clone_size: .
j_call: TRBJ1-2
cdr3_aa: CASSLVSRTGGYGYTF
cdr3_nt: TGTGCCAGCAGCTTAGTTTCTCGGACAGGGGGCTATGGCTACACCTTC

v_call: TRBV15
d_call: .
clone_size: .
j_call: TRBJ1-5
cdr3_aa: CATSREGQSVGANQPQHF
cdr3_nt: TGTGCCACCAGCAGAGAAGGACAGAGCGTGGGGGCAAATCAGCCCCAGCATTTT

v_call: TRBV7-9
d_call: TRBD1
clone_size: .
j_call: TRBJ2-5
cdr3_aa: CASSRRTGQEEETQYF
cdr3_nt: TGTGCCAGCAGTCGGAGGACAGGGCAGGAGGAAGAGACCCAGTACTTC

v_call: TRBV5-5
d_call: .
clone_size: .
j_call: TRBJ2-7
cdr3_aa: CASSFYRESSEQYF
cdr3_nt: TGTGCCAGCAGCTTTTACAGGGAATCTTCCGAGCAGTACTTC

v_call: TRBV2
d_call: .
clone_size: .
j_call: TRBJ2-7
cdr3_aa: CASSPERDSVYEQYF
cdr3_nt: TGTGCCAGCAGTCCAGAACGGGACTCAGTCTACGAGCAGTACTTC

v_call: TRBV10-2
d_call: TRBD2
clone_size: .
j_call: TRBJ2-1
cdr3_aa: CASRGLAGTYNEQFF
cdr3_nt: TGCGCCAGTAGGGGGCTAGCGGGGACCTACAATGAGCAGTTCTTC

v_call: TRBV5-1
d_call: .
clone_size: once
j_call: TRBJ1-2
cdr3_aa: CASSIEPGYGYTF
cdr3_nt: TGCGCCAGCAGTATAGAACCTGGCTATGGCTACACCTTC

v_call: TRBV5-1
d_call: TRBD2
clone_size: .
j_call: TRBJ2-1
cdr3_aa: CASSPLGLASSYNEQFF
cdr3_nt: TGCGCCAGCAGCCCGTTGGGACTAGCGAGCTCCTACAATGAGCAGTTCTTC

v_call: TRBV18
d_call: TRBD1
clone_size: once
j_call: TRBJ2-3
cdr3_aa: CASSPLRDSKSDTQYF
cdr3_nt: TGTGCCAGCTCACCACTTAGGGACAGCAAATCAGATACGCAGTATTTT

v_call: TRBV18
d_call: TRBD2
clone_size: few
j_call: TRBJ2-1
cdr3_aa: CASSGGLAGGDEQFF
cdr3_nt: TGTGCCAGCTCAGGAGGATTAGCGGGAGGTGATGAGCAGTTCTTC

v_call: TRBV6-6
d_call: .
clone_size: once
j_call: TRBJ2-1
cdr3_aa: CASSSPLRADEQFF
cdr3_nt: TGTGCCAGCAGTTCTCCGTTGAGGGCCGATGAGCAGTTCTTC

v_call: TRBV6-6
d_call: TRBD2
clone_size: .
j_call: TRBJ2-1
cdr3_aa: CASSYSLAGGNEQFF
cdr3_nt: TGTGCCAGCAGTTACTCGCTAGCGGGTGGGAATGAGCAGTTCTTC

v_call: TRBV6-6
d_call: TRBD1
clone_size: .
j_call: TRBJ2-2
cdr3_aa: CASSPSGQGGTGELFF
cdr3_nt: TGTGCCAGCAGTCCCTCGGGACAGGGTGGTACCGGGGAGCTGTTTTTT

v_call: TRBV5-1
d_call: .
clone_size: .
j_call: TRBJ1-1
cdr3_aa: CASSLQGNTEAFF
cdr3_nt: TGCGCCAGCAGCTTACAGGGAAACACTGAAGCTTTCTTT

v_call: TRBV5-1
d_call: TRBD2
clone_size: .
j_call: TRBJ2-1
cdr3_aa: CASQLTSGNNEQFF
cdr3_nt: TGCGCCAGCCAGCTTACTAGCGGGAACAATGAGCAGTTCTTC

v_call: TRBV30
d_call: .
clone_size: .
j_call: TRBJ1-1
cdr3_aa: CAWDSGRGGTEAFF
cdr3_nt: TGTGCCTGGGACTCTGGTAGGGGAGGCACTGAAGCTTTCTTT

v_call: TRBV4-1
d_call: TRBD1
clone_size: .
j_call: TRBJ1-4
cdr3_aa: CASSRRDRENNEKLFF
cdr3_nt: TGCGCCAGCAGCCGCCGAGACAGGGAGAATAATGAAAAACTGTTTTTT

v_call: TRBV24-1
d_call: TRBD1
clone_size: once
j_call: TRBJ1-2
cdr3_aa: CATSGGQGGGYTF
cdr3_nt: TGTGCCACCAGTGGAGGACAGGGGGGTGGCTACACCTTC